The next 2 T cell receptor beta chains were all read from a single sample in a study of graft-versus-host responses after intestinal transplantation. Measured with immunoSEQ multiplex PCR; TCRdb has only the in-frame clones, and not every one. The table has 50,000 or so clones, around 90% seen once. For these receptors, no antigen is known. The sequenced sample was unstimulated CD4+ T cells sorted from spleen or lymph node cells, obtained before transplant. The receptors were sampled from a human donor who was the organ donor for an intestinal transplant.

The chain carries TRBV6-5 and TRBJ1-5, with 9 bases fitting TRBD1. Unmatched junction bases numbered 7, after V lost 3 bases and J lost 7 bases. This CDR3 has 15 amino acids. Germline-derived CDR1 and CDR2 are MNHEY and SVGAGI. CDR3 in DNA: TGTGCCAGCAGTTATACAGGGGGCGATGGGCAGCCCCAGCATTTT. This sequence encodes CASSYTGGDGQPQHF.

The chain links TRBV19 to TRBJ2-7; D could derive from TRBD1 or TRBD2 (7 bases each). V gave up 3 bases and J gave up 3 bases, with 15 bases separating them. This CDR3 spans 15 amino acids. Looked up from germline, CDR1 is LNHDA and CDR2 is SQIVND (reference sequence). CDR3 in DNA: TGTGCCAGTAGTATGAGGCAGGGGGGGGACTACGAGCAGTACTTC. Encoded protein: CASSMRQGGDYEQYF.